What follows are 20 T cell receptor beta chains derived from one specimen sequenced in a study of T cells in Graves' hyperthyroidism and ophthalmopathy. Amplified regions were TCR beta CDR3 sequences from RNA transcripts. When the TCR CDR3 underwent first-round RT-PCR, the HTBI primer set was used. Each CDR3 protein is one row after TCRdb ran MiXCR on the multiplex PCR reads. The sample gives approximately 640,000 distinct CDR3 sequences, around 16% of which show up once; 3.8% is in the top ten. The material sequenced was blood. The receptors here all came from a woman aged 30 to 39 with Graves' hyperthyroidism.

This clonotype was observed a handful of times. The V gene is TRBV18, the J gene TRBJ2-2; the D gene is possibly TRBD2 (6 bases). Trimming pared 6 bases from V and 4 bases from J, leaving 15 bases between. This CDR3 spans 15 amino acids. In germline, CDR1 is KGHSH, CDR2 LQKENI. CDR3 DNA: TGTGCCAGCTCTGACAAGGGACTTTCCACCGGGGAGCTGTTTTTT. It is translated as CASSDKGLSTGELFF.

This clonotype was counted between two and nine times. In nucleotides, the CDR3 is TGCAGTGCTAGAGGACAGGGGCGCGGTGAGCAGTTCTTC. This translates into CSARGQGRGEQFF. The chain couples TRBV20-1 to TRBJ2-1; 8 bases line up with TRBD1. The V segment lost 1 base and the J segment 9 bases; nucleotides outside the gene matches: 5. Germline assignment: CDR1 DFQATT and CDR2 SNEGSKA (reference sequence). The CDR3 contains 13 residues.

The V gene is TRBV20-1, the J gene TRBJ2-7; 11 positions agree with TRBD1. Unmatched junction bases numbered 7, after V lost 1 base and J lost 2 bases. Germline values: CDR1 DFQATT, CDR2 SNEGSKA (reference sequence). The CDR3 runs to 16 residues. The CDR3 reads CSARGGTGGPTYEQYF. DNA for the CDR3: TGCAGTGCTAGAGGGGGGACAGGGGGGCCAACCTACGAGCAGTACTTC.

This clonotype was recorded a few times. CDR3 nucleotide sequence: TGTGCCAGCAGTTATTCAGGGGCATTTGCAACTAATGAAAAACTGTTTTTT. It yields the protein CASSYSGAFATNEKLFF. This sequence joins TRBV6-2 or TRBV6-3 and TRBJ1-4; TRBD1 is a possible D gene (6 bases). There are 17 residues in the CDR3. Germline loops: CDR1 MNHEY, CDR2 SVGEGT. Trimming stripped 3 bases from V and 0 bases from J, with 14 bases between.

This clonotype was counted at least ten times. The gene calls are TRBV2 and TRBJ1-5; the D is unclear. The CDR3 contains 13 residues. Between the trimmed V and J ends, which lost 5 bases and 4 bases, there was a span of 9 bases. The germline V gene encodes CDR1 SNHLY and CDR2 FYNNEI. CDR3 in amino acids: CASSPSPNQPQHF. The CDR3 DNA reads TGTGCCAGCAGTCCTTCCCCGAATCAGCCCCAGCATTTT.

This clonotype appeared a few times. V and J are TRBV24-1 and TRBJ2-1, with 13 bases identical to TRBD2. The V segment lost 5 bases and the J segment 9 bases; nucleotides outside the gene matches: 12. There are 17 residues in the CDR3. In germline, CDR1 is KGHDR, CDR2 SFDVKD. This chain's CDR3 is CATSGKLAGGPVGEQFF. The CDR3, as DNA: TGTGCCACCAGTGGCAAACTAGCGGGAGGGCCCGTTGGTGAGCAGTTCTTC.

In this sample, this clonotype turned up a few times. This rearrangement joins TRBV12-3 or TRBV12-4 to TRBJ2-1, with 9 bases identical to TRBD2. V shed 6 bases and J 0 bases; nucleotides not matched to a gene: 6. The CDR3 sequence is 16 residues long. The DNA of the CDR3 is TGTGCCAGCAGGCCCAGTAGCGGGAGCTCCTACAATGAGCAGTTCTTC. Translating it yields CASRPSSGSSYNEQFF.

This clonotype was observed many times. CDR3 bases: TGTGCCAGCAGCTTAGCTGGATCGGGTACAGATACGCAGTATTTT. Its protein product is CASSLAGSGTDTQYF. This sequence joins TRBV7-3 and TRBJ2-3; D not resolved. Germline lookup yields CDR1 SGHTA and CDR2 FQGTGA. The ends were cut back, 2 bases at V and 3 bases at J, with 12 bases in the middle. There are 15 residues in the CDR3.

V is TRBV2 and J is TRBJ1-2; D unresolved. There are 11 residues in the CDR3. Between the trimmed V and J ends, which lost 5 bases and 3 bases, there was a span of 4 bases. Germline V gene data show CDR1 as SNHLY and CDR2 as FYNNEI. Here the CDR3 DNA reads TGTGCCAGCAGTCCCTACTATGGCTACACCTTC. It codes for CASSPYYGYTF.

This chain links TRBV10-3 with TRBJ2-2, with a possible D match to TRBD2 (7 bases). Looked up from germline, CDR1 is ENHRY and CDR2 is SYGVKD. The ends were cut back, 5 bases at V and 4 bases at J, with 17 bases in the middle. The CDR3 runs to 16 residues. CDR3 coding DNA: TGTGCCATCAGTCCTCGGGGGGCGAGGGTCACCGGGGAGCTGTTTTTT. Protein: CAISPRGARVTGELFF.

This clonotype came up a few times. This rearrangement joins TRBV4-1 to TRBJ1-5; D perhaps matches TRBD1 (6 bases). The CDR3 contains 16 residues. V dropped 0 bases and J dropped 6 bases, with 15 bases sitting between them. Germline assignment: CDR1 MGHRA and CDR2 YSYEKL. The CDR3 DNA sequence: TGCGCCAGCAGCCAAGATAGGCAGGGGCTCGGTCAGCCCCAGCATTTT. Amino acids: CASSQDRQGLGQPQHF.

This sequence joins TRBV30 and TRBJ1-1; D is uncertain. V was clipped by 1 base and J by 1 base, with 7 bases between them. CDR3 length: 13 amino acids. The germline gives CDR1 GTSNPN, CDR2 SVGIG (reference sequence). The CDR3 here is CAWSAGPNTEAFF. DNA of the CDR3: TGTGCCTGGAGTGCCGGGCCGAACACTGAAGCTTTCTTT.

At least ten counts were recorded for this clonotype. The chain couples TRBV29-1 to TRBJ1-1; tentative D call: TRBD1 (5 bases). The germline V and J ends were trimmed by 6 bases and 1 base, with 12 bases remaining between them. There are 13 residues in the CDR3. Germline CDR1 is SQVTM and CDR2 is ANQGSEA. The CDR3 loop reads CSVMQTGNTEAFF. The CDR3 bases are TGCAGCGTCATGCAAACAGGGAACACTGAAGCTTTCTTT.

This clonotype was recorded many times. The chain employs TRBV6-1 and TRBJ1-2; TRBD1 agrees at 10 bases. The CDR3 spans 14 residues. CDR1 is MNHNS and CDR2 is SASEGT in the germline V gene. The trim removed 5 bases at V and 7 bases at J, leaving 7 bases unmatched. The CDR3, as DNA: TGTGCCAGCAGTTCCCTGACAGGGGGCCGTGGCTACACCTTC. It is translated as CASSSLTGGRGYTF.

This clonotype was counted between two and nine times. This chain joins TRBV29-1 and TRBJ1-2; D may be TRBD1 (5 bases). Germline CDR1 SQVTM, CDR2 ANQGSEA. Trimming removed 5 bases from V and 5 bases from J, with 15 bases in between. The CDR3 is made up of 13 amino acids. CDR3 in amino acids: CSVYGQGVYGYTF. CDR3 DNA: TGCAGCGTTTATGGGCAGGGAGTTTATGGCTACACCTTC.

This clonotype was found many times. This rearrangement joins TRBV12-3 or TRBV12-4 to TRBJ2-5; maybe TRBD1 (6 bases). The CDR3 has 11 amino acids. Trimming stripped 4 bases from V and 9 bases from J, with 9 bases between. CDR3 region: CASSYRESQYF. The CDR3 region has the DNA TGTGCCAGCAGTTACAGGGAGTCCCAGTACTTC.

This clonotype was counted many times. This sequence joins TRBV27 and TRBJ1-2; 9 bases are shared with TRBD1. The trim removed 1 base at V and 6 bases at J, leaving 9 bases unmatched. CDR1 is MNHEY and CDR2 is SMNVEV in the germline V gene (reference sequence). This CDR3 is built from 16 residues. CDR3 sequence (DNA): TGTGCCAGCAGTTTATTCGTTTCCGGGACAGGGAATGGCTACACCTTC. It yields the protein CASSLFVSGTGNGYTF.

The genes are TRBV7-6 and TRBJ2-3; TRBD2 aligns across 9 bases. V dropped 5 bases and J dropped 5; count of bases not matched to a gene: 8. CDR1 and CDR2 (germline): SGHVS, FNYEAQ. The CDR3 is 15 amino acids. The CDR3 DNA reads TGTGCCAGCAGCCCCGAGGGTAGCGGGAGAGATACGCAGTATTTT. Protein: CASSPEGSGRDTQYF.

This clonotype was seen repeatedly, ten times or more. V gene TRBV18 combines with J gene TRBJ1-2; weak D call: TRBD1 (5 bases). With 4 bases removed from V and 0 bases from J, the gap between germline ends came to 9 bases. The CDR3 is 14 residues long. Looked up from germline, CDR1 is KGHSH and CDR2 is LQKENI. CDR3 bases: TGTGCCAGCTCACAAGACAGAGCTAACTATGGCTACACCTTC. Translation gives CASSQDRANYGYTF.

This clonotype has at least ten counts. The J gene is TRBJ2-5, the V gene TRBV28, with a weak D call TRBD2 (6 bases). From germline, CDR1 is MDHEN and CDR2 SYDVKM. The CDR3 is 14 amino acids. V dropped 5 bases and J dropped 2 bases, with 12 bases sitting between them. CDR3 amino acids: CASSRGLRQETQYF. CDR3 nucleotides: TGTGCCAGCAGTCGGGGACTTCGTCAAGAGACCCAGTACTTC.